The 14 T cell receptor beta chains reported below all come from one sample, sequenced in a study of blood T cell repertoires in COVID-19. TCRdb's copy holds only in-frame clones and misses some; the assay was immunoSEQ multiplex PCR. The sample contains fewer than 200,000 clones, roughly 75% of which appear only once. The sequenced sample consisted of peripheral blood. The receptors stem from a man between 70 and 80 years old with active or convalescent COVID-19.

The V and J genes are TRBV7-9 and TRBJ2-3; 7 nucleotides match TRBD2. The V segment lost 1 base and the J segment 4 bases; nucleotides outside the gene matches: 5. Germline V gene lookup returns CDR1 SEHNR and CDR2 FQNEAQ (reference sequence). The CDR3 is made up of 15 amino acids. The CDR3, as DNA: TGTGCCAGCAGCTTAGTTTCAGGGAGGGCAGATACGCAGTATTTT. Translation: CASSLVSGRADTQYF.

This clone was observed a few times. This chain joins TRBV9 and TRBJ1-6; maybe TRBD1 (5 bases). V shed 4 bases and J shed 9 bases, with 20 bases lying between them. Germline loops: CDR1 SGDLS, CDR2 YYNGEE. CDR3 length: 16 residues. This CDR3 is CASSPHRDSRGSPLHF. As DNA, the CDR3 is TGTGCCAGCAGCCCCCACCGGGACTCCCGGGGTTCACCCCTCCACTTT.

The chain uses TRBV9 and TRBJ2-5; 11 nucleotides match TRBD2. The CDR3 length is 19 residues. Germline trimming cut 3 bases from V and 7 bases from J; bases unmatched to any gene: 20. Germline V gives CDR1 SGDLS, CDR2 YYNGEE. The CDR3 coding sequence is TGTGCCAGCAGCGCCCATACCAAGATCCTAGCGGGGGGCCTCGGGACCCAGTACTTC. Translated: CASSAHTKILAGGLGTQYF. Full variable domain (missing parts from reference TRBV9 and TRBJ2-5): DSGVTQTPKHLITATGQRVTLRCSPRSGDLSVYWYQQSLDQGLQFLIQYYNGEERAKGNILERFSAQQFPDLHSELNLSSLELGDSALYFCASSAHTKILAGGLGTQYFGPGTRLLVL.

CDR3 DNA sequence: TGCGCCAGCAGCCAAGAACTCCATACCGAGGGTGGGAACACTGAAGCTTTCTTT. Encoded protein: CASSQELHTEGGNTEAFF. The chain couples TRBV4-1 to TRBJ1-1, with D hard to call. Trimming cost V 0 bases and J 1 base, with 18 bases left between them. The CDR3 is 18 amino acids. Looked up from germline, CDR1 is MGHRA and CDR2 is YSYEKL.

J is TRBJ1-1 and V is TRBV14, with 7 bases matching TRBD1. The CDR3 is made up of 15 amino acids. Trimming took 4 bases from V and 4 from J; bases not matched to a gene: 9. The germline V gene encodes CDR1 SGHDN and CDR2 FVKESK. The CDR3, as DNA: TGTGCCAGCAGCCGCCGACAGGGTTTAGCCACTGAAGCTTTCTTT. Its protein product is CASSRRQGLATEAFF.

V is TRBV3-1 (or the pseudogene TRBV3-2) and J is TRBJ2-3; 9 bases line up with TRBD2. V lost 4 bases, J lost 2 bases, and 7 bases stayed unmatched. Looked up from germline, CDR1 is LGHDT and CDR2 is YNNKEL (reference sequence). The CDR3 loop spans 16 amino acids. The CDR3 region is CASSPAASGNTDTQYF. The CDR3 nucleotides are TGTGCCAGCAGCCCCGCGGCTAGCGGGAACACAGATACGCAGTATTTT.

CDR3 residues: CASSPGTGLAEQYF. CDR3 nucleotides: TGTGCCAGCAGCCCCGGGACAGGGTTAGCCGAGCAGTACTTC. J is TRBJ2-7 and V is TRBV21-1; no check of the table's D call, TRBD1, against the DNA was made. TRBV21-1 is deemed a pseudogene. This CDR3 region has 14 residues.

This clone was observed once. The chain carries TRBV28 and TRBJ1-4; D is unresolved. Trimming left V 4 bases short and J 4 bases short, with 16 bases between. Looked up from germline, CDR1 is MDHEN and CDR2 is SYDVKM. The CDR3 is 16 amino acids. The CDR3 is CASSSYSPTSNEKLFF. The CDR3 DNA reads TGTGCCAGCAGTTCCTATTCTCCGACTAGTAATGAAAAACTGTTTTTT.

The rearrangement uses TRBV5-1 and TRBJ2-7, with 11 nucleotides matching TRBD1. The V gene's germline CDR1 is SGHRS and CDR2 YFSETQ. The V gene end was trimmed by 4 bases and the J gene end by 5 bases; junction bases not matched to a gene: 5. This CDR3 spans 14 amino acids. CDR3 sequence: CASSPGTGGHEQYF. CDR3 nucleotide sequence: TGCGCCAGCAGCCCCGGGACAGGGGGGCACGAGCAGTACTTC. Combining the CDR3 with reference TRBV5-1 and TRBJ2-7 gives the whole variable domain KAGVTQTPRYLIKTRGQQVTLSCSPISGHRSVSWYQQTPGQGLQFLFEYFSETQRNKGNFPGRFSGRQFSNSRSEMNVSTLELGDSALYLCASSPGTGGHEQYFGPGTRLTVT.

The chain uses TRBV11-2 and TRBJ2-1, with TRBD2 identical over 15 bases. Per germline, CDR1 SGHAT and CDR2 FQNNGV. The CDR3 consists of 17 residues. Trimming removed 4 bases from V and 4 bases from J; junction bases left unmatched: 5. CDR3 region: CASSSHGTSGRYNEQFF. DNA of the CDR3: TGTGCCAGCAGCTCGCACGGGACTAGCGGGAGGTACAATGAGCAGTTCTTC. The entire variable domain, with the rest obtained from reference TRBV11-2 and TRBJ2-1, is as follows: EAGVAQSPRYKIIEKRQSVAFWCNPISGHATLYWYQQILGQGPKLLIQFQNNGVVDDSQLPKDRFSAERLKGVDSTLKIQPAKLEDSAVYLCASSSHGTSGRYNEQFFGPGTRLTVL.

The rearrangement joins TRBV7-7 to TRBJ2-5; 9 bases align to TRBD1. J lost 1 base, V lost 3 bases, and 6 bases had no gene match. CDR1 is SSHAT, CDR2 FNYEAQ, per germline (reference sequence). The length of the CDR3 is 16 residues. CDR3 DNA sequence: TGTGCCAGCAGCTTGGGACCGGGACAGGGCCAAGAGACCCAGTACTTC. This translates into CASSLGPGQGQETQYF.

The V and J genes are TRBV5-4 and TRBJ1-2; tentatively, D is TRBD1 (5 bases). This CDR3 is built from 13 residues. Trimming removed 2 bases at V and 7 bases at J, with 12 bases between. Looked up from germline, CDR1 is SGHNT and CDR2 is YYREEE (reference sequence). The CDR3 region has the DNA TGTGCCAGCAGCTTAAACGGCGGGGGTGGCTACACCTTC. This gives the protein CASSLNGGGGYTF.

The chain recombines TRBV4-2 with TRBJ2-1; 8 bases fit TRBD2. The germline V gene encodes CDR1 LGHNA and CDR2 YNFKEQ. The junction had 10 bases not matched to a gene; V was cut back by 1 base and J by 8 bases. CDR3 size: 16 residues. The CDR3 sequence is CASSQGAGVLGYEQFF. The CDR3 bases are TGTGCCAGCAGCCAAGGAGCGGGAGTCCTCGGCTATGAGCAGTTCTTC.

J is TRBJ1-2 and V is TRBV7-8; D ambiguous. Germline V lookup: CDR1 SGHVS, CDR2 FQNEAQ. This CDR3 spans 13 amino acids. The V and J ends lost 0 bases and 2 bases respectively, with 4 bases between them. This CDR3 is CASSLAGNYGYTF. CDR3 DNA sequence: TGTGCCAGCAGCTTAGCCGGGAACTATGGCTACACCTTC. Complete variable domain (other parts from reference TRBV7-8 and TRBJ1-2): GAGVSQSPRYKVAKRGQDVALRCDPISGHVSLFWYQQALGQGPEFLTYFQNEAQLDKSGLPSDRFFAERPEGSVSTLKIQRTQQEDSAVYLCASSLAGNYGYTFGSGTRLTVV.